This is a list of T cell receptor beta chains from one sample in a study of beta chain features in type 1 diabetes. Clones were read by immunoSEQ multiplex PCR, and TCRdb kept only the in-frame ones, dropping some. The profile shows 400,000 to 550,000 clones, approximately 10% of them singletons. Specimen: naive CD4+ T cells from blood. The source of these receptors is a woman younger than 35 in good health. CDR3s leave out the opening cysteine and the closing phenylalanine or tryptophan.

V,J,CDR3
TRBV5-1,TRBJ2-1,ASSATASYNEQF
TRBV29-1,TRBJ2-6,SVGWGSGANVLT
TRBV25-1,TRBJ1-5,ASRAGDRENQPQH
TRBV28,TRBJ1-1,ASRTTGDEAF
TRBV19,TRBJ1-1,ASRAMGGIKNTEAF
TRBV7-3,TRBJ2-2,ASSQTLYGELF
TRBV27,TRBJ1-1,ASSNQGAGTEAF
TRBV9,TRBJ2-5,ASSPLPTSGGQETQY
TRBV4-1,TRBJ1-3,ASRTISGNTIY
TRBV7-9,TRBJ1-4,ASRRTGENEKLF
TRBV30,TRBJ2-3,AWSREPATDTQY
TRBV19,TRBJ2-7,ASSIERGRYYEQY
TRBV19,TRBJ1-1,ASKPAGGLIGNTEAF
TRBV5-8,TRBJ2-7,ASSLEQGFYEQY
TRBV11-2,TRBJ2-3,ASSVYRVTDTQY
TRBV5-4,TRBJ2-3,ASSPGQAEYTQY
TRBV7-6,TRBJ2-1,ASSRDRINNEQF
TRBV29-1,TRBJ1-1,SVLPPVGATEAF
TRBV7-9,TRBJ1-2,ASSRFNYGYT
TRBV15,TRBJ2-2,ATSRERLGGGELF
TRBV14,TRBJ2-7,ASSQTTGPYEQY
TRBV6-5,TRBJ2-5,ASSYSGGKETQY
TRBV29-1,TRBJ1-2,SAVEGQGYT
TRBV5-1,TRBJ1-6,ASSSDRLNSPLH
TRBV9,TRBJ1-3,ASSVGLGALQGKD
TRBV7-9,TRBJ2-5,ASSPRGGYQETQY